Only one count was recorded for the clone carrying this T cell receptor beta chain. Germline trimming cut 5 bases from V and 2 bases from J; bases unmatched to any gene: 9. This CDR3 is 15 amino acids long. Germline assignment: CDR1 MNHEY and CDR2 SVGAGI. The data stem from a study of T cell changes during pregnancy in multiple sclerosis. Repertoires were generated with immunoSEQ multiplex PCR, while TCRdb's copy carries only in-frame clones and drops some. In the table there are about 44,000 clones, roughly 92% of which are singletons. The TCR was taken from a female donor with multiple sclerosis, enrolled in a pregnancy study. The chain couples TRBV6-5 to TRBJ2-7, with 7 bases fitting TRBD1. This material consisted of CD4+ T cells from peripheral blood mononuclear cells, taken in the first trimester of pregnancy. As DNA, the CDR3 is TGTGCCAGCAGTCAGAACAGGGGCTGGGCCTACGAGCAGTACTTC. Translation gives CASSQNRGWAYEQYF.